This TCR beta chain appears in the sequencing data of a study of shared clonotypes between healthy human individuals. Assay: immunoSEQ multiplex PCR; the TCRdb copy retains only in-frame clones and omits some. The sample has fewer than 1.8 million clones, less than 99% seen once; the top ten hold about 0.35%. Germline values: CDR1 SNHLY, CDR2 FYNNEI. V shed 4 bases and J shed 4 bases, with 14 bases lying between them. The CDR3 has 15 residues. The chain joins TRBV2 to TRBJ2-1, with D unclear. This clonotype was sampled from a man under 40 in good health. Input material: naive CD4+ T cells sorted from blood. Specified subset: CD45RA+ positively selected. CDR3 sequence reads: CASSVAGSGYNEQFF. CDR3 DNA: TGTGCCAGCAGTGTTGCCGGATCCGGATACAATGAGCAGTTCTTC.